The 5 T cell receptor beta chains listed next were all sequenced from one sample in a study of blood T cell repertoires in COVID-19. TCRdb's table, derived via immunoSEQ multiplex PCR, lists solely in-frame clones and lacks some. The repertoire consists of over 120,000 clones, with roughly 87% occurring once and the leading ten covering about 1.5%. The sample comprised peripheral blood. All receptors come from a human donor in a cohort sampled during active COVID-19.

The chain employs TRBV5-1 and TRBJ2-3; TRBD2 aligns across 8 bases. The length of the CDR3 is 18 residues. V gave up 3 bases and J gave up 0 bases; unmatched junction bases: 12. Germline V gene sequence: CDR1 SGHRS, CDR2 YFSETQ. DNA of the CDR3: TGCGCCAGCAGCTCCGGCAGGGGTAGCGGGGCGAGCACAGATACGCAGTATTTT. This translates into CASSSGRGSGASTDTQYF.

The chain carries TRBV11-2 and TRBJ2-5; D is uncertain. The germline V and J ends were trimmed by 2 bases and 4 bases, with 14 bases remaining between them. CDR1 and CDR2 (germline): SGHAT, FQNNGV. This CDR3 spans 15 amino acids. Here the CDR3 DNA reads TGTGCCAGCAGCTTAAGTAACCCTGGCCTAGAGACCCAGTACTTC. It encodes CASSLSNPGLETQYF. Using reference TRBV11-2 and TRBJ2-5 for the parts outside the CDR3, the full variable domain is EAGVAQSPRYKIIEKRQSVAFWCNPISGHATLYWYQQILGQGPKLLIQFQNNGVVDDSQLPKDRFSAERLKGVDSTLKIQPAKLEDSAVYLCASSLSNPGLETQYFGPGTRLLVL.

This chain connects TRBV4-2 to TRBJ2-2; 8 positions match TRBD2. With 0 bases clipped from V and 5 bases from J, the junction kept 8 bases outside the gene matches. Germline assignment: CDR1 LGHNA and CDR2 YNFKEQ. This CDR3 has 17 residues. The CDR3 protein is CASSQDPPGGWTGELFF. The CDR3 coding sequence is TGTGCCAGCAGCCAAGATCCGCCGGGGGGGTGGACCGGGGAGCTGTTTTTT.

The chain uses TRBV7-2 and TRBJ1-1, with a weak D call TRBD1 (6 bases). The CDR3 loop spans 15 amino acids. CDR1 and CDR2 (germline): SGHTA, FQGNSA. Trimming stripped 1 base from V and 2 bases from J, with 11 bases between. The CDR3, as DNA: TGTGCCAGCAGCTTAGTGGCAGGGGTTAACACTGAAGCTTTCTTT. Protein: CASSLVAGVNTEAFF.

The chain carries TRBV7-8 and TRBJ1-6; D gene ambiguous. The CDR3 spans 16 residues. The V gene lost 6 bases and the J gene lost 6 bases, with 18 bases spanning the gap. Germline CDR1 is SGHVS and CDR2 is FQNEAQ. CDR3 protein: CASSRARWEGNSPLHF. The CDR3 bases are TGTGCCAGCAGTAGGGCCCGGTGGGAGGGTAATTCACCCCTCCACTTT.